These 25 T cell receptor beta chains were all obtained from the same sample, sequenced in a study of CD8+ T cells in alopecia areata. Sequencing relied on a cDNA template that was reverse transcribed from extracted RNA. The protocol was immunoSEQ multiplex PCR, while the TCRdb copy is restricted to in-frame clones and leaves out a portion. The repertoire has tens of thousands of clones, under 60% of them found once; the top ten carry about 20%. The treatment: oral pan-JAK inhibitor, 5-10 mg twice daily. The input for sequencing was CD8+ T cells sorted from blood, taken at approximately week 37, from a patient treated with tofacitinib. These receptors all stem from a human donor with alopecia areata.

DNA for the CDR3: TGTGCCAGCAGCGTAGAGGACAGGGACAAACTGTTTTTT. Encoded protein: CASSVEDRDKLFF. This chain links TRBV9 with TRBJ1-4; 8 bases align to TRBD1. Germline loops: CDR1 SGDLS, CDR2 YYNGEE. The CDR3 consists of 13 residues. V was clipped by 0 bases and J by 11 bases; unmatched bases: 3.

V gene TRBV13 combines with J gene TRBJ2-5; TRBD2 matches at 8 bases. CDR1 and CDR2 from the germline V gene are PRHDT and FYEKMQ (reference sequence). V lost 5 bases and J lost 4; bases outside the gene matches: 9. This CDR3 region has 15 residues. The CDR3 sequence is CASSPTGLGGETQYF. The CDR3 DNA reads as TGTGCCAGCAGCCCAACGGGACTAGGGGGAGAGACCCAGTACTTC.

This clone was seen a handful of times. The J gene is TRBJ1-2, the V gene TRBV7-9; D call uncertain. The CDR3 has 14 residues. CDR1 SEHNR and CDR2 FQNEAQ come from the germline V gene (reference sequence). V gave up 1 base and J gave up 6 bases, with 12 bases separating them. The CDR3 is CASSLETTGDGYTF. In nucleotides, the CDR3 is TGTGCCAGCAGCTTAGAAACCACTGGGGATGGCTACACCTTC.

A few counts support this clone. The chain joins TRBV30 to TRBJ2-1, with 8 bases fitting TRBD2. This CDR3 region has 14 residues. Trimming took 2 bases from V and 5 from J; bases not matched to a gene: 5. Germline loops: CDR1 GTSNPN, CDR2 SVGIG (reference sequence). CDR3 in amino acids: CAWSWGLENNEQFF. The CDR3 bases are TGTGCCTGGAGTTGGGGACTAGAAAACAATGAGCAGTTCTTC.

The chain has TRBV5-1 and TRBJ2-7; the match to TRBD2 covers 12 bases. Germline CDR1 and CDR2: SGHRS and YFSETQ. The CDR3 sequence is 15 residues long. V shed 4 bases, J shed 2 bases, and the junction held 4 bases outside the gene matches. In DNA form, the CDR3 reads TGCGCCAGCAGCCCCGGACTAGCGGGACCCTACGAGCAGTACTTC. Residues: CASSPGLAGPYEQYF.

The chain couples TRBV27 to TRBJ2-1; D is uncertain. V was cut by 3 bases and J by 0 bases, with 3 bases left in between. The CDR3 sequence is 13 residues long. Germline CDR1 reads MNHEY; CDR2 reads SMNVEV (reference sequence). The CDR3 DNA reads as TGTGCCAGCAGTTTCTTCTCCTACAATGAGCAGTTCTTC. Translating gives CASSFFSYNEQFF.

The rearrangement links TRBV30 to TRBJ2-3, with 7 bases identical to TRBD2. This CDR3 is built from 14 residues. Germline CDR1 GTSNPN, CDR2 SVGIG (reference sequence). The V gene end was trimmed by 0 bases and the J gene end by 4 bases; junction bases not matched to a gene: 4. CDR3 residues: CAWSVMLAADTQYF. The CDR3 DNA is TGTGCCTGGAGTGTAATGCTAGCGGCAGATACGCAGTATTTT.

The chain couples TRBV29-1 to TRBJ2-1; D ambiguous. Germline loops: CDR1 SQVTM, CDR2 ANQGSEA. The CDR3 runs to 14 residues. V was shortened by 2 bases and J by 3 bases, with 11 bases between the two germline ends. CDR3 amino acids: CSVESENHYNEQFF. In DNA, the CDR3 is TGCAGCGTTGAATCCGAGAACCACTACAATGAGCAGTTCTTC.

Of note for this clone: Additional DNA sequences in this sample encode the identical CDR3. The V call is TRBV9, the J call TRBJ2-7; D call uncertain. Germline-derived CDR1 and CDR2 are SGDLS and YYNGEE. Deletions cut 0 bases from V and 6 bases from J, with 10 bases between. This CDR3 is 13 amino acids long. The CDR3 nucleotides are TGTGCCAGCAGCGTAGGGTACGGTGTCGAGCAGTACTTC. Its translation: CASSVGYGVEQYF.

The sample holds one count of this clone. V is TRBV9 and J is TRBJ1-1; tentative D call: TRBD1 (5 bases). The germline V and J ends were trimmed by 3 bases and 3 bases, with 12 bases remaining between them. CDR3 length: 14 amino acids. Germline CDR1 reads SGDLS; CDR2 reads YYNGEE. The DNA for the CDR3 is TGTGCCAGCAGCGCATACGAAGGGGACACTGAAGCTTTCTTT. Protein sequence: CASSAYEGDTEAFF.

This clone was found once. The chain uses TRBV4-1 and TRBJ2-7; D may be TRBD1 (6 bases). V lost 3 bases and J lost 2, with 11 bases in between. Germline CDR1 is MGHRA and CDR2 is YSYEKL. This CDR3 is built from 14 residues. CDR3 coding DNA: TGCGCCAGCAGCCACCAAACAGGGACCTACGAGCAGTACTTC. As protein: CASSHQTGTYEQYF.

The CDR3 DNA follows: TGTGCCAGCAGCACCACGACAGGGGACACTGAAGCTTTCTTT. Amino acid sequence: CASSTTTGDTEAFF. The chain combines TRBV7-9 with TRBJ1-1; 8 bases match TRBD1. Per the germline V gene, CDR1 is SEHNR and CDR2 is FQNEAQ (reference sequence). The V gene end was trimmed by 5 bases and the J gene end by 3 bases; junction bases not matched to a gene: 5. CDR3 size: 14 residues.

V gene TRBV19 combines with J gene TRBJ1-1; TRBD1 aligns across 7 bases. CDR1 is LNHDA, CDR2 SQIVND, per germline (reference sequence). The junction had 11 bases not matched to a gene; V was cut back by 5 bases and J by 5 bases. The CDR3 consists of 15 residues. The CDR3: CASSSRQGQETEAFF. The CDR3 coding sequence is TGTGCCAGTAGTTCCCGACAGGGTCAGGAAACTGAAGCTTTCTTT. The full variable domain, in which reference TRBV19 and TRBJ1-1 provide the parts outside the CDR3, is DGGITQSPKYLFRKEGQNVTLSCEQNLNHDAMYWYRQDPGQGLRLIYYSQIVNDFQKGDIAEGYSVSREKKESFPLTVTSAQKNPTAFYLCASSSRQGQETEAFFGQGTRLTVV.

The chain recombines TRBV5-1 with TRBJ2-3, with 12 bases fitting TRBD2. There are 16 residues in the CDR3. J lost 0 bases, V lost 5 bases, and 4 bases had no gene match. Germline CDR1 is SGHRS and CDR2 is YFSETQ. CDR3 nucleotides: TGCGCCAGCAGACCGGGACTAGCGGGTAGCACAGATACGCAGTATTTT. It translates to CASRPGLAGSTDTQYF.

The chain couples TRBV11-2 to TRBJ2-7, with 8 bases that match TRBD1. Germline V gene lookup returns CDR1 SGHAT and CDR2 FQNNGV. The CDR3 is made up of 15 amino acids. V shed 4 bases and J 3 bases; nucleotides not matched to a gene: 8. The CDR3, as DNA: TGTGCCAGCAGCTCCGGGCCGGGACAGGTCTACGAGCAGTACTTC. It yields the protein CASSSGPGQVYEQYF.

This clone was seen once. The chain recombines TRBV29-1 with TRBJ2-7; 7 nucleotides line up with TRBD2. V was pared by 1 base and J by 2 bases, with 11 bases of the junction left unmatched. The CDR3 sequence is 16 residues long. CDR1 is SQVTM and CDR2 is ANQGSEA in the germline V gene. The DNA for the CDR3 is TGCAGCGTTGAAGGCTCCCCCAGCGGGAACCCCTACGAGCAGTACTTC. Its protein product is CSVEGSPSGNPYEQYF.

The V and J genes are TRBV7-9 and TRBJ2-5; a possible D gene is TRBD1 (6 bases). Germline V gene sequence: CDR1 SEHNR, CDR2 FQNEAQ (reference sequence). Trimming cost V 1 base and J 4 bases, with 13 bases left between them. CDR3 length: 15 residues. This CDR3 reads CASSLVVAGVETQYF. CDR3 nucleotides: TGTGCCAGCAGCTTAGTGGTCGCAGGGGTAGAGACCCAGTACTTC.

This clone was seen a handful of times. Written as DNA, the CDR3 is TGCGCCAGCAGCCTCGCCCCGGGACAGGGTAGACCAGATACGCAGTATTTT. Translated: CASSLAPGQGRPDTQYF. This sequence joins TRBV4-1 and TRBJ2-3, with 9 bases fitting TRBD1. The germline V gene encodes CDR1 MGHRA and CDR2 YSYEKL. Trimming took 4 bases from V and 4 from J; bases not matched to a gene: 12. This CDR3 spans 17 amino acids.

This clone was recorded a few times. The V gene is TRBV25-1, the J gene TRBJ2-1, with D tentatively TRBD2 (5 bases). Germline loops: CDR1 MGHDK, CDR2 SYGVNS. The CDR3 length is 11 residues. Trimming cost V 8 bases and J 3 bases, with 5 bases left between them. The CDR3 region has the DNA TGTGCCAGCGGGAGCTACAATGAGCAGTTCTTC. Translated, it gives CASGSYNEQFF.

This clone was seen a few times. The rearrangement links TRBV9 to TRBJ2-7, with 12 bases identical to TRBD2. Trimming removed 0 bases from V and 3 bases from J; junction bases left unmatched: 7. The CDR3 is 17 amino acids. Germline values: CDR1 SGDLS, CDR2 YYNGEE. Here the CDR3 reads CASSVELAGGRNYEQYF. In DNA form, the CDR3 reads TGTGCCAGCAGCGTAGAACTAGCGGGAGGCAGAAACTACGAGCAGTACTTC.

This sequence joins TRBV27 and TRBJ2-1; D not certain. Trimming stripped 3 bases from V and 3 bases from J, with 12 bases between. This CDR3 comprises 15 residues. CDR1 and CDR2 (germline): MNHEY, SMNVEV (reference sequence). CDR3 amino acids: CASSFGVGGYNEQFF. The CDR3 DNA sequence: TGTGCCAGCAGTTTTGGAGTGGGCGGCTACAATGAGCAGTTCTTC.

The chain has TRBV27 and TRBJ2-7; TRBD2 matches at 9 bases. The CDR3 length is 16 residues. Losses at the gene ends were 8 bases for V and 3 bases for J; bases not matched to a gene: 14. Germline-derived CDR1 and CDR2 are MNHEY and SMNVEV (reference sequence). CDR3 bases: TGTGCCAGCGGGGGGTTAGCGGGAGAAAAGCTCTACGAGCAGTACTTC. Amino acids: CASGGLAGEKLYEQYF.

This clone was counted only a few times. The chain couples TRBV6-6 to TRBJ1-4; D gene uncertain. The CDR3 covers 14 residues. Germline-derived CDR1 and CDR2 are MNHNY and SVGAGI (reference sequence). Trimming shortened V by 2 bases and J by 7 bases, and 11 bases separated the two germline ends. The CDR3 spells CASSYMYEAEKLFF. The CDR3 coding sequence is TGTGCCAGCAGTTACATGTACGAAGCTGAAAAACTGTTTTTT.

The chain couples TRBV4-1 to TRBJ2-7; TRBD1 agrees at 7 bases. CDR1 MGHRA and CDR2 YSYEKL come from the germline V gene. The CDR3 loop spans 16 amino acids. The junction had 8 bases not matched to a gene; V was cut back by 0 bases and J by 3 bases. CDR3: CASSQDEGTVYYEQYF. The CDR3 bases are TGCGCCAGCAGCCAAGATGAGGGGACAGTTTACTACGAGCAGTACTTC.

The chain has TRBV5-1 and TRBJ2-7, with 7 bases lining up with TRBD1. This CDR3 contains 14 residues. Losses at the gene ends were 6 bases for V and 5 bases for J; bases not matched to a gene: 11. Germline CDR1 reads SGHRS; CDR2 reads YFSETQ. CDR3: CASKKRGPGDEQYF. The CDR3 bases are TGCGCCAGCAAAAAAAGGGGGCCGGGCGACGAGCAGTACTTC.